This T cell receptor (beta chain) was sequenced during a study of cytomegalovirus exposure and HLA in healthy donors. Regarding this clone: Its target is unknown.

Study results and limitations: V- and J-gene trimming of TCR beta was linked (in a later analysis) to a missense DCLRE1C variant. Listed as cytomegalovirus-associated were around 160 TCR beta chains. Cytomegalovirus status was reportedly diagnosed by the classifier with high sensitivity and specificity.

The PCR made use of 60 Vbeta and 13 Jbeta primers. This table comes from immunoSEQ multiplex PCR, and its TCRdb copy is limited to in-frame clones, with some not included. The table shows approximately 110,000 clones, with 77% occurring only once. The V and J ends lost 3 bases and 6 bases respectively, with 8 bases between them. The CDR3 is made up of 12 amino acids. Germline assignment: CDR1 MGHDK and CDR2 SYGVNS. This receptor was identified in a middle-aged woman in good health and CMV-seropositive. Specimen: PBMCs. The chain couples TRBV25-1 to TRBJ1-1; maybe TRBD1 (6 bases). In DNA, the CDR3 is TGTGCCAGCAGTGACCGGACAGCTGAAGCTTTCTTT. It encodes CASSDRTAEAFF.